This record looks at one T cell receptor (beta chain) sequence and its context. The CDR3 consists of 15 residues. Per germline, CDR1 SGHTA and CDR2 FQGNSA. Trimming pared 6 bases from V and 0 bases from J, leaving 15 bases between. This specimen belongs to a study of control samples from healthy donors and cancer patients. The table came from immunoSEQ multiplex PCR; TCRdb's copy has only in-frame clones and leaves some out. The sample records 100,000 or so clones, 92% being singletons. The source of this sequence is a woman between 18 and 30 years old in good health. The sample comprised blood. V and J are TRBV7-2 and TRBJ2-7; D might be TRBD2 (6 bases). The chain's CDR3 is CASRFQAGSSYEQYF. DNA for the CDR3: TGTGCCAGCAGATTCCAAGCGGGTAGCTCCTACGAGCAGTACTTC.